This T cell receptor (beta chain) is drawn from a study of cytomegalovirus exposure and HLA in healthy donors. Study in general: The use of the same platform for the 90 to 150 validation repertoires and the roughly 700 first-cohort repertoires was reported by a later analysis. Findings and limits, study-wide: The study designated about 160 TCR beta chains cytomegalovirus-associated.

Measured with immunoSEQ multiplex PCR; TCRdb has only the in-frame clones, and not every one. The sample records about 160,000 clones, 80% to 90% being singletons. In the case of this clone: The antigen remains undetermined.

This CDR3 is built from 17 residues. This clonotype was sampled from a woman in her twenties or thirties in good health and CMV-seronegative. This chain links TRBV21-1 with TRBJ1-3. TRBV21-1 is a documented pseudogene. Sample: PBMCs. CDR3 sequence: CASSLPRLLDLVNTIYF. The DNA for the CDR3 is TGTGCCAGCAGCTTACCCCGGCTACTAGACTTAGTGAACACCATATATTTT.